Listed here are 30 T cell receptor beta chains from one sample, sequenced in a study of T-cell memory formation after mild COVID-19 (dated by TCRdb to about 2021). Receptor amplification or capture employed 5' RACE. Sequenced on an Illumina NovaSeq 6000. TCRdb trimmed the raw reads at Q25, called clones with MiXCR and kept productive beta chains. Duplicate CDR3 protein sequences are folded into a single record with the most common DNA and genes. Recorded for this sample are 220,000 or so distinct CDR3 sequences; roughly 10% of them occurred a single time. Of the sample, about 3.8% is held by the ten largest clones. The sample consisted of PBMCs or a T cell subset sorted from them (not recorded which). The receptors stem from a man aged 18 to 29 who had mild COVID-19 (a few samples of this study predate the infection). The sample titles of this study are shuffled in the database, so cell type and time point are left out; the donor was told from shared clones.

The chain is built from TRBV4-3 and TRBJ2-5; no clear D. Trimming removed 1 base from V and 4 bases from J, with 10 bases in between. The CDR3 is 14 residues long. The germline V gene has CDR1 LGHNA and CDR2 YSLEER. The CDR3 region has the DNA TGCGCCAGCAGCCAAGCGCCTTCAAGAGAGACCCAGTACTTC. It is translated as CASSQAPSRETQYF.

Only a few counts were recorded for this clonotype. The chain combines TRBV18 with TRBJ2-1; no clear D gene. This CDR3 is 16 amino acids long. In germline, CDR1 is KGHSH, CDR2 LQKENI. The V end was cut by 5 bases, the J end by 1 base, with 15 bases between. CDR3 loop: CASSVLPSPSYNEQFF. The CDR3 DNA sequence: TGTGCCAGCTCAGTCCTTCCCAGTCCATCCTACAATGAGCAGTTCTTC.

In its sample, this clonotype was seen a few times. V is TRBV12-3 or TRBV12-4 and J is TRBJ2-3; possible D gene TRBD1, 6 bases. There are 15 residues in the CDR3. Trimming took 3 bases from V and 1 from J, leaving 11 bases between them. The CDR3 here is CASSLDRTGTDTQYF. The CDR3 DNA is TGTGCCAGCAGTTTGGACCGGACAGGCACAGATACGCAGTATTTT.

The rearrangement links TRBV6-6 to TRBJ2-1, with a tentative D call TRBD1 (7 bases). The CDR3 totals 14 residues. CDR1 is MNHNY, CDR2 SVGAGI, per germline (reference sequence). V gave up 10 bases and J gave up 2 bases, with 15 bases separating them. CDR3 loop: CAICGDRPYNEQFF. The CDR3 bases are TGTGCCATATGCGGGGACAGACCCTACAATGAGCAGTTCTTC.

This clonotype was seen a handful of times. The chain employs TRBV2 and TRBJ2-7; 9 bases are shared with TRBD1. Trimming removed 6 bases from V and 3 bases from J; junction bases left unmatched: 6. CDR3 length equals 14 residues. The germline V gene has CDR1 SNHLY and CDR2 FYNNEI. CDR3 nucleotide sequence: TGTGCCAGCAGCTTGGACAGGGGTGACTACGAGCAGTACTTC. Protein: CASSLDRGDYEQYF.

The CDR3 bases are TGTGCCAGCAGTTCTGTGGAAATCTCCTACAATGAGCAGTTCTTC. Protein: CASSSVEISYNEQFF. The chain has TRBV6-6 and TRBJ2-1, with D hard to call. V lost 4 bases, J lost 0 bases, and 10 bases lay in between. The length of the CDR3 is 15 residues. Germline loops: CDR1 MNHNY, CDR2 SVGAGI (reference sequence).

V gene TRBV5-1 combines with J gene TRBJ2-1, with 7 nucleotides matching TRBD1. This CDR3 region has 13 residues. V shed 7 bases and J 2 bases; nucleotides not matched to a gene: 3. The V gene's germline CDR1 is SGHRS and CDR2 YFSETQ. In DNA form, the CDR3 reads TGCGCCAGCGGGACAGTGACCTACAATGAGCAGTTCTTC. As protein: CASGTVTYNEQFF.

In its sample, this clonotype was seen a few times. The V gene is TRBV7-9, the J gene TRBJ2-5; TRBD2 matches 9 bases. V lost 3 bases and J lost 5; bases outside the gene matches: 7. The CDR3 totals 15 residues. Germline V CDR1 and CDR2: SEHNR, FQNEAQ (reference sequence). The CDR3 reads CASSFKRGVLETQYF. CDR3 sequence (DNA): TGTGCCAGCAGCTTCAAGCGGGGGGTGCTGGAGACCCAGTACTTC. The full variable domain, rest sourced from reference TRBV7-9 and TRBJ2-5, is DTGVSQNPRHKITKRGQNVTFRCDPISEHNRLYWYRQTLGQGPEFLTYFQNEAQLEKSRLLSDRFSAERPKGSFSTLEIQRTEQGDSAMYLCASSFKRGVLETQYFGPGTRLLVL.

This clonotype was seen a handful of times. The chain has TRBV12-3 or TRBV12-4 and TRBJ2-6; 7 bases match TRBD1. The CDR3 totals 18 residues. Trimming cost V 6 bases and J 0 bases; bases outside gene matches: 11. In DNA form, the CDR3 reads TGTGCCAGCAGGCACCGGGACAGTGAATTCTCTGGGGCCAACGTCCTGACTTTC. Translation: CASRHRDSEFSGANVLTF.

This clonotype was seen a handful of times. This sequence joins TRBV7-3 and TRBJ2-3; TRBD1 is a possible D gene (6 bases). Germline CDR1 is SGHTA and CDR2 is FQGTGA. Deletions cut 4 bases from V and 2 bases from J, with 13 bases between. The CDR3 extends over 15 amino acids. The CDR3, as DNA: TGTGCCAGCAGCTCCCAACAGGGCTCCACAGATACGCAGTATTTT. Its translation is CASSSQQGSTDTQYF. Drawing the rest from reference TRBV7-3 and TRBJ2-3, the complete variable domain is GAGVSQTPSNKVTEKGKYVELRCDPISGHTALYWYRQSLGQGPEFLIYFQGTGAADDSGLPNDRFFAVRPEGSVSTLKIQRTERGDSAVYLCASSSQQGSTDTQYFGPGTRLTVL.

Only a few counts were recorded for this clonotype. V usage is TRBV19 and J usage is TRBJ2-4; D unresolved. CDR1 and CDR2 (germline): LNHDA, SQIVND (reference sequence). Trimming removed 4 bases from V and 0 bases from J, with 13 bases in between. This CDR3 spans 16 amino acids. The CDR3 sequence: CASSSIYLLAKNIQYF. Written as DNA, the CDR3 is TGTGCCAGTAGTAGTATTTATCTTCTAGCCAAAAACATTCAGTACTTC.

This clonotype was seen a few times. The gene calls are TRBV20-1 and TRBJ2-1; 7 bases match TRBD2. Germline-derived CDR1 and CDR2 are DFQATT and SNEGSKA (reference sequence). The trim removed 4 bases at V and 0 bases at J, leaving 0 bases unmatched. The CDR3 spans 13 residues. The CDR3 is CSAIAGSYNEQFF. CDR3 sequence (DNA): TGCAGTGCTATAGCGGGCTCCTACAATGAGCAGTTCTTC.

V and J are TRBV5-1 and TRBJ2-7; a weak D match, TRBD2 (5 bases). The CDR3 runs 15 residues. The V end lost 3 bases, the J end lost 6 bases, and 19 bases lay between the germline ends. Germline V gives CDR1 SGHRS, CDR2 YFSETQ. CDR3 amino acids: CASSSWQGAGGEQYF. The CDR3 region has the DNA TGCGCCAGCAGCTCGTGGCAAGGAGCTGGAGGCGAGCAGTACTTC.

This clonotype was found a few times. The V call is TRBV28, the J call TRBJ2-5; 13 nucleotides agree with TRBD2. Per germline, CDR1 MDHEN and CDR2 SYDVKM. The CDR3 is 16 amino acids. V was clipped by 4 bases and J by 4 bases; unmatched bases: 6. CDR3 residues: CASSSRLAGGRETQYF. CDR3 sequence (DNA): TGTGCCAGCAGTTCAAGACTAGCGGGGGGACGAGAGACCCAGTACTTC.

This clonotype was recorded a few times. This chain connects TRBV4-2 to TRBJ2-3, with 10 bases aligning to TRBD2. Germline V gene sequence: CDR1 LGHNA, CDR2 YNFKEQ. CDR3 length: 17 residues. V shed 4 bases, J shed 5 bases, and the junction held 12 bases outside the gene matches. This chain's CDR3 is CASSPRLQRGGRDTQYF. CDR3 nucleotide sequence: TGTGCCAGCAGCCCGAGGTTGCAGCGGGGGGGCCGAGATACGCAGTATTTT.

This clonotype has ten or more counts. Germline and junction disagree at one end, which may indicate a read error. This rearrangement joins TRBV20-1 to TRBJ2-1; D not resolved. CDR3 length: 13 amino acids. Germline loops: CDR1 DFQATT, CDR2 SNEGSKA (reference sequence). The CDR3 is CSARVSAGAEQFF. As DNA, the CDR3 is TGCAGTGCAAGAGTCTCGGCAGGAGCTGAGCAGTTCTTC.

This clonotype was detected only a few times. This chain links TRBV4-3 with TRBJ2-2, with D possibly TRBD1 on 6 matching bases. This CDR3 spans 16 amino acids. The V end was cut by 3 bases, the J end by 5 bases, with 16 bases between. Looked up from germline, CDR1 is LGHNA and CDR2 is YSLEER. As DNA, the CDR3 is TGCGCCAGCAGCCAGGAAGGGGGTCTGAGTACCGGGGAGCTGTTTTTT. It yields the protein CASSQEGGLSTGELFF.

This clonotype was detected ten times or more. V usage is TRBV15 and J usage is TRBJ1-5; the D is unclear. The CDR3 totals 16 residues. V was trimmed by 0 bases and J by 0 bases, leaving 9 bases between them. Germline assignment: CDR1 LNHNV and CDR2 YYDKDF (reference sequence). The DNA of the CDR3 is TGTGCCACCAGCAGAGATCGAGCCTATAGCAATCAGCCCCAGCATTTT. Translation gives CATSRDRAYSNQPQHF.

Concerning this clonotype: Being one base from a much bigger clone, this may be a read error. The rearrangement links TRBV9 to TRBJ2-3; D call uncertain. The CDR3 is 12 residues long. From germline, CDR1 is SGDLS and CDR2 YYNGEE. As DNA, the CDR3 is TGTGACAGCAGCGTAGCACAAGATACGCAGTATTTT. Encoded protein: CDSSVAQDTQYF.

The CDR3 DNA reads TGCGCCAGCAGCTTGCTCGGTTCAGGGAATAATTCACCCCTCCACTTT. Protein sequence: CASSLLGSGNNSPLHF. The chain recombines TRBV5-1 with TRBJ1-6, with D perhaps TRBD1 (5 bases). Trimming pared 1 base from V and 5 bases from J, leaving 13 bases between. The CDR3 totals 16 residues. The germline V gene has CDR1 SGHRS and CDR2 YFSETQ.

This clonotype was seen repeatedly, ten times or more. V usage is TRBV20-1 and J usage is TRBJ1-5; 9 bases match TRBD1. V was pared by 5 bases and J by 6 bases, with 8 bases of the junction left unmatched. The germline gives CDR1 DFQATT, CDR2 SNEGSKA (reference sequence). The CDR3 consists of 14 residues. This CDR3 reads CSAATGGSSQPQHF. The DNA of the CDR3 is TGCAGTGCTGCCACAGGGGGCTCAAGTCAGCCCCAGCATTTT.

This clonotype was recorded many times. The rearrangement links TRBV28 to TRBJ2-2; 8 positions agree with TRBD1. The CDR3 totals 15 residues. Germline lookup yields CDR1 MDHEN and CDR2 SYDVKM. Trimming cost V 10 bases and J 0 bases; bases outside gene matches: 7. The CDR3 coding sequence is TGTGCCACCCCAGGACAGGGAGCGAACACCGGGGAGCTGTTTTTT. Encoded protein: CATPGQGANTGELFF.

At least ten counts were recorded for this clonotype. The chain is built from TRBV7-2 and TRBJ2-1; 11 nucleotides line up with TRBD1. Trimming took 0 bases from V and 9 from J; bases not matched to a gene: 4. The length of the CDR3 is 15 residues. The germline gives CDR1 SGHTA, CDR2 FQGNSA. CDR3 sequence (DNA): TGTGCCAGCAGCTTAGCCAGGACAGGGGGCGGTGAGCAGTTCTTC. Its protein product is CASSLARTGGGEQFF.

The chain uses TRBV20-1 and TRBJ2-1; D ambiguous. The CDR3 runs 11 residues. Trimming cost V 5 bases and J 10 bases, with 12 bases left between them. From germline, CDR1 is DFQATT and CDR2 SNEGSKA (reference sequence). CDR3 sequence: CSADRVGEQFF. Written as DNA, the CDR3 is TGCAGTGCTGACCGGGTGGGGGAGCAGTTCTTC.

This clonotype was detected only a few times. The CDR3 DNA is TGTGCCAGCTTCAACACTGAAGCTTTCTTT. As protein: CASFNTEAFF. The chain employs TRBV6-1 and TRBJ1-1; the D is unclear. Trimming took off 8 bases at V and 2 bases at J, with 3 bases between the two ends. The CDR3 runs to 10 residues. The germline V gene encodes CDR1 MNHNS and CDR2 SASEGT.

A few counts support this clonotype. V gene TRBV7-3 combines with J gene TRBJ1-1; maybe TRBD1 (5 bases). CDR3 length: 17 residues. The germline V gene has CDR1 SGHTA and CDR2 FQGTGA. V was trimmed by 2 bases and J by 1 base, leaving 17 bases between them. CDR3 loop: CASSLVGGSTGNTEAFF. CDR3 DNA: TGTGCCAGCAGCTTAGTGGGGGGGTCAACAGGGAACACTGAAGCTTTCTTT.

The chain has TRBV28 and TRBJ1-6; weak D call: TRBD1 (5 bases). The V end was cut by 4 bases, the J end by 9 bases, with 13 bases between. CDR3 length equals 14 residues. The germline V gene has CDR1 MDHEN and CDR2 SYDVKM. The CDR3 protein is CASSYGTGSSPLHF. The CDR3 DNA sequence: TGTGCCAGCAGTTACGGGACCGGGAGTTCACCCCTCCACTTT.

This clonotype was picked up a small number of times. The chain employs TRBV9 and TRBJ1-2, with a weak D call TRBD1 (6 bases). This CDR3 has 16 residues. V lost 3 bases to trimming and J lost 4 bases, with 19 bases between them. Per the germline V gene, CDR1 is SGDLS and CDR2 is YYNGEE. CDR3: CASSEQGRGPFYGYTF. The CDR3 bases are TGTGCCAGCAGCGAACAAGGCCGGGGGCCTTTCTATGGCTACACCTTC.

Only a few counts were recorded for this clonotype. The chain is built from TRBV4-1 and TRBJ2-1; D might be TRBD1 or TRBD2, each matching 6 bases. Germline loops: CDR1 MGHRA, CDR2 YSYEKL. The CDR3 runs 16 residues. The V end was cut by 4 bases, the J end by 6 bases, with 19 bases between. Written as DNA, the CDR3 is TGCGCCAGCAGCCTCGCTCGGGGGCCCACGACCAATGAGCAGTTCTTC. It yields the protein CASSLARGPTTNEQFF.

This clonotype has more than one count but fewer than ten. The chain combines TRBV29-1 with TRBJ2-3; 9 positions match TRBD2. The CDR3 length is 13 residues. Trimming took 2 bases from V and 3 from J; bases not matched to a gene: 0. The germline V gene has CDR1 SQVTM and CDR2 ANQGSEA. CDR3 in amino acids: CSVESGGTDTQYF. The CDR3 DNA is TGCAGCGTTGAAAGCGGGGGGACAGATACGCAGTATTTT.